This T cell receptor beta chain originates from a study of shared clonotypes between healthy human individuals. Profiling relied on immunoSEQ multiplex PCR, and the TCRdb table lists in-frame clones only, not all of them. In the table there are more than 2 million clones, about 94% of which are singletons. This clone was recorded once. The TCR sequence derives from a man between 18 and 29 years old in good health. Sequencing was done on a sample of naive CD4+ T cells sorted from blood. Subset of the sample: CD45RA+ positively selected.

Here the CDR3 DNA reads TGCGCCAGCGGGAGTAGGGGGAAGTCGACTAACAATGAGCAGTTCTTC. This encodes CASGSRGKSTNNEQFF. The V call is TRBV5-1, the J call TRBJ2-1, with a weak D call TRBD1 (6 bases). The CDR3 is made up of 16 amino acids. The V and J ends lost 7 bases and 5 bases respectively, with 22 bases between them. The germline gives CDR1 SGHRS, CDR2 YFSETQ.